The present T cell receptor beta chain was sequenced within a study of radiotherapy plus CTLA-4 blockade in lung cancer. Study at large: Disease control reached under 35%, with objective responses in 15% to 20%.

CDR1 and CDR2 from the germline V gene are SGHDN and FVKESK. The CDR3 has 15 amino acids. With 0 bases removed from V and 5 bases from J, the gap between germline ends came to 13 bases. Study-wide findings and caveats: Interferon-beta and early blood T cell clone dynamics reportedly predicted response best. Tumor-origin TCR clones grew in blood after radiotherapy plus ipilimumab.

This clone was observed a handful of times. Its specificity is not known. Chemo-refractory metastatic non-small-cell lung cancer patients were treated with focal radiation plus CTLA-4 blockade with ipilimumab. Method: immunoSEQ multiplex PCR; TCRdb's copy keeps in-frame clones and lacks some. The sample holds approximately 75,000 clones, about 80% seen once. This sequence originates from a human donor with non-small cell lung cancer who had a complete response to radiotherapy plus ipilimumab. The gene calls are TRBV14 and TRBJ1-2; D perhaps matches TRBD1 (6 bases). The specimen was peripheral blood, collected from a patient treated with radiotherapy plus ipilimumab. The CDR3 DNA reads TGTGCCAGCAGCCAAGATCTTACAGGGCGTTATGGCTACACCTTC. It specifies CASSQDLTGRYGYTF.